This is a list of T cell receptor beta chains from one sample in a study of shared clonotypes between healthy human individuals. The assay was immunoSEQ multiplex PCR, and TCRdb's table has in-frame clones only and misses some. The sample lists some 2,000,000 clones, 85% to 95% occurring once. The sample consisted of naive CD4+ T cells sorted from blood. These receptors were collected from a man between 18 and 29 years old in good health. The CDR3 runs from the conserved cysteine through the conserved F or W. The order of the fields is V gene, D gene, clone size, J gene, CDR3 DNA, CDR3 protein. A D gene is named only where the DNA matches it firmly. The size entry is marked missing in some rows and otherwise reads once, few, many or a size class.

v_gene: TRBV2
d_gene: .
abundance: .
j_gene: TRBJ2-7
CDR3nt: TGTGCCAGCAGTGAAGGTCAGAGTATCTACGAGCAGTACTTC
CDR3aa: CASSEGQSIYEQYF

v_gene: TRBV5-1
d_gene: .
abundance: once
j_gene: TRBJ1-4
CDR3nt: TGCGCCAGCAGCTTGCAGGGAGGTACTAATGAAAAACTGTTTTTT
CDR3aa: CASSLQGGTNEKLFF

v_gene: TRBV19
d_gene: .
abundance: .
j_gene: TRBJ1-4
CDR3nt: TGTGCCAGTAGTCTAATGGGGGGACCTAATGAAAAACTGTTTTTT
CDR3aa: CASSLMGGPNEKLFF

v_gene: TRBV6-5
d_gene: .
abundance: .
j_gene: TRBJ2-3
CDR3nt: TGTGCCAGCAGTTATACCAGGGTAACTAGCACAGATACGCAGTATTTT
CDR3aa: CASSYTRVTSTDTQYF

v_gene: TRBV6-6
d_gene: TRBD1
abundance: .
j_gene: TRBJ1-6
CDR3nt: TGTGCCAGCAGTTACTCACAGGGGCGCAGGAATTCACCCCTCCACTTT
CDR3aa: CASSYSQGRRNSPLHF

v_gene: TRBV6-5
d_gene: .
abundance: .
j_gene: TRBJ2-4
CDR3nt: TGTGCCAGCAAAAAGGGACGGAACTTAGCGGACATTCAGTACTTC
CDR3aa: CASKKGRNLADIQYF

v_gene: TRBV4-1
d_gene: .
abundance: .
j_gene: TRBJ1-5
CDR3nt: TGCGCCAGCAGCCAAGACGGGGAGTATCAGCCCCAGCATTTT
CDR3aa: CASSQDGEYQPQHF

v_gene: TRBV7-6
d_gene: TRBD1
abundance: .
j_gene: TRBJ2-5
CDR3nt: TGTGCCAGCAGCCCTGGACAGGGAGAGACCCAGTACTTC
CDR3aa: CASSPGQGETQYF

v_gene: TRBV28
d_gene: .
abundance: .
j_gene: TRBJ1-4
CDR3nt: TGTGCCAGCAGTTTATTCGGGGCAGGGACTGCTGAAAAACTGTTTTTT
CDR3aa: CASSLFGAGTAEKLFF

v_gene: TRBV2
d_gene: TRBD2
abundance: .
j_gene: TRBJ2-7
CDR3nt: TGTGCCAGCAAGGGTGGAGCGGGGCCCTACGAGCAGTACTTC
CDR3aa: CASKGGAGPYEQYF

v_gene: TRBV28
d_gene: TRBD1
abundance: .
j_gene: TRBJ1-5
CDR3nt: TGTGCCAGCAGTGACAGGGTGCAGCCCCAGCATTTT
CDR3aa: CASSDRVQPQHF

v_gene: TRBV7-8
d_gene: .
abundance: .
j_gene: TRBJ2-7
CDR3nt: TGTGCCAGCAGCCCCTTAGGCCTCAGGGGACGCGAGCAGTACTTC
CDR3aa: CASSPLGLRGREQYF

v_gene: TRBV2
d_gene: .
abundance: .
j_gene: TRBJ2-7
CDR3nt: TGTGCCAGCAGTGCGGGCGGGGACTACGAGCAGTACTTC
CDR3aa: CASSAGGDYEQYF

v_gene: TRBV4-1
d_gene: TRBD2
abundance: .
j_gene: TRBJ2-7
CDR3nt: TGCGCCAGCAGCCACGTCTCGGGAGGGGATTACGAGCAGTACTTC
CDR3aa: CASSHVSGGDYEQYF

v_gene: TRBV11-2
d_gene: .
abundance: .
j_gene: TRBJ2-2
CDR3nt: TGTGCCAGCAGCCCGGAGGGCATTAACGGGGAGCTGTTTTTT
CDR3aa: CASSPEGINGELFF

v_gene: TRBV4-1
d_gene: .
abundance: .
j_gene: TRBJ2-5
CDR3nt: TGCGCCAGCAGCCTCCGATCAGGGGACTGGGAGACCCAGTACTTC
CDR3aa: CASSLRSGDWETQYF

v_gene: TRBV10-3
d_gene: .
abundance: .
j_gene: TRBJ2-4
CDR3nt: TGTGCCATCAGTGAGTCCGGGGTTCAGTACTTC
CDR3aa: CAISESGVQYF

v_gene: TRBV21-1
d_gene: .
abundance: .
j_gene: TRBJ2-5
CDR3nt: TGTGCCAGCAGCACTCGACGCAGGGACAGAGGGCCGGAGACCCAGTACTTC
CDR3aa: CASSTRRRDRGPETQYF

v_gene: TRBV4-2
d_gene: .
abundance: .
j_gene: TRBJ1-5
CDR3nt: TGTGCCAGCTCCACGACGCAAGGGAATAGCAATCAGCCCCAGCATTTT
CDR3aa: CASSTTQGNSNQPQHF

v_gene: TRBV11-2
d_gene: TRBD1
abundance: .
j_gene: TRBJ2-7
CDR3nt: TGTGCCAGCAGCTTAAATGAGGGGGCGGCCTACGAGCAGTACTTC
CDR3aa: CASSLNEGAAYEQYF

v_gene: TRBV5-1
d_gene: TRBD2
abundance: once
j_gene: TRBJ2-5
CDR3nt: TGCGCCAGCACCCAAACTAGCGGGGCAGAGACCCAGTACTTC
CDR3aa: CASTQTSGAETQYF

v_gene: TRBV7-8
d_gene: TRBD1
abundance: .
j_gene: TRBJ1-1
CDR3nt: TGTGCCAGCAGCACCCGGGACAGGGGTACTGAAGCTTTCTTT
CDR3aa: CASSTRDRGTEAFF